The 6 T cell receptor beta chains presented below share a single source sample, sequenced in a study of blood T cell repertoires in COVID-19. Assay used: immunoSEQ multiplex PCR; TCRdb lists only in-frame clones, some missing. This sample has 300,000 to 400,000 clones, with around 86% found just once. Sequencing was carried out using PBMCs or T cells enriched from blood (not recorded which). The receptor source for this set is a man between 60 and 75 years old who had recovered from COVID-19.

The chain is built from TRBV5-4 and TRBJ2-7, with a possible D match to TRBD1 (5 bases). The CDR3 covers 12 residues. Between the trimmed V and J ends, which lost 4 bases and 3 bases, there was a span of 8 bases. The germline gives CDR1 SGHNT, CDR2 YYREEE (reference sequence). The CDR3 loop reads CASSNQGYEQYF. The CDR3 region has the DNA TGTGCCAGCAGCAATCAGGGCTACGAGCAGTACTTC.

V is TRBV28 and J is TRBJ2-5, with 7 bases aligning to TRBD1. CDR3 size: 15 residues. The junction had 13 bases not matched to a gene; V was cut back by 6 bases and J by 6 bases. CDR1 MDHEN and CDR2 SYDVKM come from the germline V gene. This chain's CDR3 is CASSRTDRDEKTQYF. The CDR3 coding sequence is TGTGCCAGCAGCCGGACCGACAGGGACGAAAAGACCCAGTACTTC.

The gene calls are TRBV6-5 and TRBJ2-2, with 9 bases fitting TRBD1. After removal of 7 bases from V and 4 bases from J, the junction contained 4 bases not matched to a gene. The germline V gene has CDR1 MNHEY and CDR2 SVGAGI. The CDR3 covers 14 residues. The CDR3: CASTSTGGTGELFF. CDR3 nucleotide sequence: TGTGCCAGCACGTCGACAGGGGGCACCGGGGAGCTGTTTTTT.

This sequence joins TRBV2 and TRBJ2-7, with 8 bases identical to TRBD2. V lost 5 bases, J lost 1 base, and 7 bases stayed unmatched. There are 15 residues in the CDR3. CDR1 SNHLY and CDR2 FYNNEI come from the germline V gene. The CDR3 nucleotides are TGTGCCAGCAGTCCCTCTAGCGGGCGATCCTACGAGCAGTACTTC. Translation: CASSPSSGRSYEQYF.

This chain joins TRBV5-1 and TRBJ1-2; possibly TRBD1 for D (5 bases). The CDR3 is 15 residues long. Trimming took 0 bases from V and 0 from J, leaving 9 bases between them. The germline CDR1 and CDR2 sequences are SGHRS and YFSETQ. CDR3 in amino acids: CASSLATGPNYGYTF. DNA of the CDR3: TGCGCCAGCAGCTTGGCCACAGGTCCTAACTATGGCTACACCTTC. The full variable domain, its missing parts supplied by reference TRBV5-1 and TRBJ1-2, is KAGVTQTPRYLIKTRGQQVTLSCSPISGHRSVSWYQQTPGQGLQFLFEYFSETQRNKGNFPGRFSGRQFSNSRSEMNVSTLELGDSALYLCASSLATGPNYGYTFGSGTRLTVV.

V usage is TRBV5-1 and J usage is TRBJ2-7; 11 nucleotides align to TRBD2. Germline V gene sequence: CDR1 SGHRS, CDR2 YFSETQ. The V segment lost 2 bases and the J segment 6 bases; nucleotides outside the gene matches: 7. The CDR3 extends over 15 amino acids. The CDR3 loop reads CASSFTSGSLAEQYF. DNA of the CDR3: TGCGCCAGCAGCTTCACTAGCGGGAGTTTGGCCGAGCAGTACTTC.